This T cell receptor (beta chain) was obtained from a study of OX40 agonist ivuxolimab in advanced cancers. Germline lookup yields CDR1 MNHEY and CDR2 SMNVEV (reference sequence). Between the trimmed V and J ends, which lost 2 bases and 7 bases, there was a span of 12 bases. This CDR3 is 14 amino acids long. Peripheral blood came from all dose cohorts at three timepoints. Libraries were prepared by immunoSEQ multiplex PCR; TCRdb keeps only in-frame clonotypes and omits some of them. The data show around 31,000 clones, 86% seen once. The material sequenced was CD4+ or CD8+ T cells sorted from blood, taken in a trial of the OX40 agonist ivuxolimab. The V gene is TRBV27, the J gene TRBJ1-5; unclear D gene. The clonotype originates from an adult with an advanced solid tumor such as melanoma, head and neck, liver or kidney cancer. CDR3: CASSLVSSRQPQHF. CDR3 nucleotides: TGTGCCAGCAGTTTAGTGTCTTCCCGGCAGCCCCAGCATTTT.